Listed here are 11 T cell receptor beta chains from one sample, sequenced in a study of a mutant IDH1 vaccine in newly diagnosed glioma. Time point reported: week 35, safety follow-up. In the vaccine, a single dose held 300 ug of the mutant IDH1 20-mer peptide, along with topical imiquimod. No antigens are known for them. Generated by immunoSEQ multiplex PCR, the TCRdb table keeps only in-frame clones and is missing some. The table shows 30,000 or so clones, with about four fifths occurring only once. The sequencing here drew on PBMCs, taken from a glioma patient whose treatment included an IDH1 peptide vaccine. The receptor source for this set is a middle-aged man with glioma. Some clones in this sample may be carry-over from other donors' samples.

V and J are TRBV4-1 and TRBJ2-7; 8 positions match TRBD1. The CDR3 is 14 amino acids. The V gene's germline CDR1 is MGHRA and CDR2 YSYEKL. V dropped 1 base and J dropped 4; count of bases not matched to a gene: 3. The CDR3 spells CASSQGQGAYEQYF. CDR3 DNA sequence: TGCGCCAGCAGCCAAGGGCAGGGGGCTTACGAGCAGTACTTC.

This sequence joins TRBV4-1 and TRBJ1-5; D remains ambiguous. The CDR3 is 15 residues long. The germline V and J ends were trimmed by 0 bases and 5 bases, with 11 bases remaining between them. CDR1 and CDR2 from the germline V gene are MGHRA and YSYEKL. The CDR3 coding sequence is TGCGCCAGCAGCCAAGATGGGTCAGGTTATCAGCCCCAGCATTTT. This sequence encodes CASSQDGSGYQPQHF.

The V call is TRBV28, the J call TRBJ1-5, with 9 bases fitting TRBD1. The germline V gene has CDR1 MDHEN and CDR2 SYDVKM. V dropped 2 bases and J dropped 6; count of bases not matched to a gene: 2. This CDR3 is 14 amino acids long. The CDR3 coding sequence is TGTGCCAGCAGTTTAGGGACAGGGACTCAGCCCCAGCATTTT. It codes for CASSLGTGTQPQHF.

The rearrangement links TRBV6-1 to TRBJ1-1, with 7 bases aligning to TRBD1. This CDR3 contains 15 residues. V trimming: 7 bases; J trimming: 2 bases; junction bases outside the gene matches: 10. CDR1 and CDR2 from the germline V gene are MNHNS and SASEGT. CDR3 in DNA: TGTGCCAGCACCGATTTGGGACAGATTAACACTGAAGCTTTCTTT. Translating gives CASTDLGQINTEAFF.

The rearrangement uses TRBV5-5 and TRBJ2-1; D gene uncertain. Trimming removed 4 bases from V and 0 bases from J, with 11 bases in between. Germline CDR1 and CDR2: SGHKS and YYEKEE (reference sequence). CDR3 size: 15 residues. CDR3 sequence reads: CASSLDGDSYNEQFF. The DNA of the CDR3 is TGTGCCAGCAGCCTGGACGGCGACTCCTACAATGAGCAGTTCTTC. Looking up the rest from reference TRBV5-5 and TRBJ2-1 gives the full variable domain: DAGVTQSPTHLIKTRGQQVTLRCSPISGHKSVSWYQQVLGQGPQFIFQYYEKEERGRGNFPDRFSARQFPNYSSELNVNALLLGDSALYLCASSLDGDSYNEQFFGPGTRLTVL.

The rearrangement uses TRBV5-4 and TRBJ1-1, with a possible D match to TRBD1 (6 bases). Germline V gene sequence: CDR1 SGHNT, CDR2 YYREEE (reference sequence). The length of the CDR3 is 14 residues. Trimming took 0 bases from V and 4 from J, leaving 10 bases between them. CDR3 bases: TGTGCCAGCAGCTTGGCTGGGGGGGCCACTGAAGCTTTCTTT. This codes for CASSLAGGATEAFF. The variable domain in full, completed from reference TRBV5-4 and TRBJ1-1, reads ETGVTQSPTHLIKTRGQQVTLRCSSQSGHNTVSWYQQALGQGPQFIFQYYREEENGRGNFPPRFSGLQFPNYSSELNVNALELDDSALYLCASSLAGGATEAFFGQGTRLTVV.

The gene calls are TRBV9 and TRBJ1-5, with D unclear. CDR1 and CDR2 from the germline V gene are SGDLS and YYNGEE. V lost 2 bases and J 2 bases, leaving 8 bases between the germline ends. The CDR3 covers 14 residues. CDR3 coding DNA: TGTGCCAGCAGCGTGGGTTCGGGCAATCAGCCCCAGCATTTT. It is translated as CASSVGSGNQPQHF. Full variable domain (outside the CDR3, taken from reference TRBV9 and TRBJ1-5): DSGVTQTPKHLITATGQRVTLRCSPRSGDLSVYWYQQSLDQGLQFLIQYYNGEERAKGNILERFSAQQFPDLHSELNLSSLELGDSALYFCASSVGSGNQPQHFGDGTRLSIL.

This clone was recorded once. The chain joins TRBV15 to TRBJ1-5; TRBD1 matches 9 bases. V trimming: 1 base; J trimming: 1 base; junction bases outside the gene matches: 2. The CDR3 totals 16 residues. Germline CDR1 LNHNV, CDR2 YYDKDF (reference sequence). DNA for the CDR3: TGTGCCACCAGCAGAGTACAGGGGGCGAGCAATCAGCCCCAGCATTTT. It translates to CATSRVQGASNQPQHF.

The V gene is TRBV6-6, the J gene TRBJ1-5; 12 bases line up with TRBD1. The CDR3 runs to 16 residues. J was trimmed by 5 bases and V by 0 bases; bases with no gene match: 2. From germline, CDR1 is MNHNY and CDR2 SVGAGI (reference sequence). The CDR3, as DNA: TGTGCCAGCAGTTACTCGGGACAGGGGGCGGATCAGCCCCAGCATTTT. Translating gives CASSYSGQGADQPQHF.

The V and J genes are TRBV2 and TRBJ2-5; D is uncertain. Germline lookup yields CDR1 SNHLY and CDR2 FYNNEI. Trimming cost V 4 bases and J 3 bases, with 9 bases left between them. CDR3 length equals 13 residues. The CDR3 loop is CASSAGRKETQYF. The DNA for the CDR3 is TGTGCCAGCAGTGCAGGACGCAAAGAGACCCAGTACTTC.

CDR3 sequence (DNA): TGTGCCAGCAGCTTAAGGGGGCCGAACACTGAAGCTTTCTTT. Its translation: CASSLRGPNTEAFF. J is TRBJ1-1 and V is TRBV7-9; 7 positions match TRBD1. The CDR3 totals 14 residues. Looked up from germline, CDR1 is SEHNR and CDR2 is FQNEAQ (reference sequence). Losses at the gene ends were 2 bases for V and 1 base for J; bases not matched to a gene: 1.